These T cell receptor beta chains were read from a single sample in a study of blood T cells in healthy people across ages. Each CDR3 protein gets one entry after TCRdb re-called the 5' RACE reads with MiXCR. The sample carries around 800,000 distinct CDR3 sequences, roughly 44% recorded once. Sequencing was carried out using blood. These receptors were collected from a man in his sixties in good health. Each CDR3 is given with its conserved first and last residue. Each record gives: J gene, V gene, clone size, D gene, CDR3 DNA, CDR3 protein. A D gene is named only where the DNA matches it firmly. Size is stated for part of the rows, as once, few or many counts, or as a class when the clone is expanded.

J: TRBJ2-1; V: TRBV6-2/TRBV6-3; size: -; D: -; DNA: TGTGCCAGCAGTGCGTGGGGGGTAACAGGGGCACGGGGAAATGAGCAGTTCTTC; CDR3: CASSAWGVTGARGNEQFF
J: TRBJ2-7; V: TRBV7-2; size: few; D: -; DNA: TGTGCCAGCAGCTTAAATACAGGCCTCTACGAGCAGTACTTC; CDR3: CASSLNTGLYEQYF
J: TRBJ1-6; V: TRBV10-3; size: few; D: TRBD1; DNA: TGTGCCATCAGAAGACAGGGAGCAGGGTCACCCCTCCACTTT; CDR3: CAIRRQGAGSPLHF
J: TRBJ2-1; V: TRBV14; size: -; D: -; DNA: TGTGCCAGCAGCCAAGTCTCTGGCGGTAACAATGGGCAGTTCTTC; CDR3: CASSQVSGGNNGQFF
J: TRBJ2-5; V: TRBV6-5; size: many; D: TRBD2; DNA: TGTGCCAGCACGGGAGGGGCGCCTAAAGAGACCCAGTACTTC; CDR3: CASTGGAPKETQYF
J: TRBJ1-1; V: TRBV3-1; size: -; D: -; DNA: TGTGCCAGCAGCCGAGGATTAACGGGACGGCAGAACACTGAAGCTTTCTTT; CDR3: CASSRGLTGRQNTEAFF
J: TRBJ1-1; V: TRBV29-1; size: few; D: -; DNA: TGCAGCGCAAGGGGTCGGACACAGAACACTGAAGCTTTCTTT; CDR3: CSARGRTQNTEAFF
J: TRBJ1-4; V: TRBV7-8; size: -; D: -; DNA: TGTGCCAGCAGCTTACGTTATTTTGGGGGAAATGGAAAACTGTTTTTT; CDR3: CASSLRYFGGNGKLFF
J: TRBJ2-1; V: TRBV30; size: -; D: -; DNA: TGTGCCTGGAGTCTAGGGGGTCATGAGCAGTTCTTC; CDR3: CAWSLGGHEQFF
J: TRBJ1-2; V: TRBV12-3/TRBV12-4; size: once; D: -; DNA: TGTGCCAGCTGGGGAGCCTATGGCTACACCTTC; CDR3: CASWGAYGYTF
J: TRBJ1-2; V: TRBV3-1; size: -; D: TRBD1; DNA: TGTGCCAGCAGCCAATTGTCGCCCCGTACCGGGACAGATAACTATGGCTACACCTTC; CDR3: CASSQLSPRTGTDNYGYTF
J: TRBJ2-6; V: TRBV12-3/TRBV12-4; size: -; D: -; DNA: TGTGCCAGCGGCCCGACAGGAGCCTCTGGGGCCAACGTCCTGACTTTC; CDR3: CASGPTGASGANVLTF
J: TRBJ2-5; V: TRBV20-1; size: -; D: TRBD2; DNA: TGCAGTATTAAGGGGGTAGCGGGAGGCCGTCTCCAGACCCAGTACTTC; CDR3: CSIKGVAGGRLQTQYF
J: TRBJ2-1; V: TRBV20-1; size: -; D: -; DNA: TGCAGTGCTACCGATACAAGTAGTAAGTTCTTC; CDR3: CSATDTSSKFF
J: TRBJ2-7; V: TRBV7-8; size: many; D: TRBD2; DNA: TGTGCCAGCAGCCCGTGGCAGCGGGACTACGAGCAGTACTTC; CDR3: CASSPWQRDYEQYF
J: TRBJ2-5; V: TRBV9; size: -; D: -; DNA: TGTGCCAGCAGCGTAGTAGGAGGGTCCCAAGAGACCCAGTACTTC; CDR3: CASSVVGGSQETQYF
J: TRBJ2-7; V: TRBV20-1; size: -; D: -; DNA: TGCAGTGCTAGAGATCGATCCCGCACTCTACGAAGGCAGTACTTC; CDR3: CSARDRSRTLRRQYF
J: TRBJ2-7; V: TRBV5-8; size: -; D: -; DNA: TGTGCCAGCAGCGGAAGGGGCTCCGTAAGAGTCTACGAGCAGTACTTC; CDR3: CASSGRGSVRVYEQYF
J: TRBJ1-1; V: TRBV7-2; size: -; D: -; DNA: TGTGCCAGCAGCGTCCTGGGGACGAGCACTGAAGCTTTCTTT; CDR3: CASSVLGTSTEAFF
J: TRBJ2-7; V: TRBV9; size: many; D: -; DNA: TGTGCCAGCAGCCCCGATCAGGGAGGAAGGGAGCAGTACTTC; CDR3: CASSPDQGGREQYF
J: TRBJ2-7; V: TRBV7-2; size: -; D: -; DNA: TGTGCCAGCAGCCTTCTTGGCGGCTTGGTGGACTACGAGCAGTACTTC; CDR3: CASSLLGGLVDYEQYF
J: TRBJ2-1; V: TRBV9; size: -; D: -; DNA: TGTGCCAGCAGCGTAGCGGTTAGTCTCGATGAGCAGTTCTTC; CDR3: CASSVAVSLDEQFF
J: TRBJ2-1; V: TRBV12-3/TRBV12-4; size: few; D: -; DNA: TGTGCCAGCAGTTTTTTGGACCTCTCTCAGTTCTTC; CDR3: CASSFLDLSQFF
J: TRBJ2-1; V: TRBV24-1; size: few; D: -; DNA: TGTGCCACCAGTGATTACAGCAATGAGCAGTTCTTC; CDR3: CATSDYSNEQFF
J: TRBJ2-1; V: TRBV6-5; size: few; D: TRBD1; DNA: TGTGCCAGCAGTCAGAGGGGGACAGTTGGGTACAATGAGCAGTTCTTC; CDR3: CASSQRGTVGYNEQFF
J: TRBJ2-7; V: TRBV27; size: -; D: TRBD2; DNA: TGTGCCAGCTCTCGACTAGCGGCGTACAATGAGCAGTACTTC; CDR3: CASSRLAAYNEQYF
J: TRBJ2-7; V: TRBV20-1; size: -; D: -; DNA: TGCAGTGCTAGAGATCCCGGCAGGGCGCCCTACGAGCAGTACTTC; CDR3: CSARDPGRAPYEQYF
J: TRBJ1-4; V: TRBV20-1; size: -; D: -; DNA: TGCAGTGCTAAATCGGGAGGGGCTTTAACTAATGAAAAACTGTTTTTT; CDR3: CSAKSGGALTNEKLFF
J: TRBJ2-7; V: TRBV20-1; size: -; D: TRBD2; DNA: TGCAGTGCTAGGGTTCGAGCGGGGGCATCGGGTACCTACGAGCAGTACTTC; CDR3: CSARVRAGASGTYEQYF
J: TRBJ2-7; V: TRBV7-2; size: few; D: TRBD2; DNA: TGTGCCAGCACCCCAGACGGGGGGGCCTACGAGCAGTACTTC; CDR3: CASTPDGGAYEQYF
J: TRBJ1-1; V: TRBV12-3/TRBV12-4; size: -; D: -; DNA: TGTGCCAGCAGGCCGGATACAGGGAACACTGAAGCTTTCTTT; CDR3: CASRPDTGNTEAFF
J: TRBJ1-5; V: TRBV30; size: few; D: -; DNA: TGTGCCTGGAGGGGGGCAGGGAGCAATCAGCCCCAGCATTTT; CDR3: CAWRGAGSNQPQHF
J: TRBJ2-4; V: TRBV5-1; size: -; D: TRBD1; DNA: TGCGCCAGCAGCCCCGGACAGGACCCACTAGCCAAAAACATTCAGTACTTC; CDR3: CASSPGQDPLAKNIQYF
J: TRBJ2-2; V: TRBV9; size: -; D: TRBD1; DNA: TGTGCCAGCAGCGTAGTTGTCGGGACAGGCACCGGGGAGCTGTTTTTT; CDR3: CASSVVVGTGTGELFF
J: TRBJ2-7; V: TRBV12-3/TRBV12-4; size: -; D: -; DNA: TGTGCCAGCAGGAGAGCCGGGACTTCCGGCGAGCAGTACTTC; CDR3: CASRRAGTSGEQYF
J: TRBJ2-7; V: TRBV14; size: few; D: -; DNA: TGTGCCAGCAGCCAAGGCGCGTCGTTTCCCTACGAGCAGTACTTC; CDR3: CASSQGASFPYEQYF
J: TRBJ1-2; V: TRBV20-1; size: -; D: -; DNA: TGCAGTGCTAGTGAGGGCGATTGGGACGGCTACAGCTTC; CDR3: CSASEGDWDGYSF
J: TRBJ2-7; V: TRBV6-5; size: -; D: TRBD1; DNA: TGTGCCAGCAGCAAACAGGGGGTGGGCTACGAGCAGTACTTC; CDR3: CASSKQGVGYEQYF
J: TRBJ2-2; V: TRBV25-1; size: few; D: -; DNA: TGTGCCAGCAGTGAAGTAACAGGGTACACCGGGGAGCTGTTTTTT; CDR3: CASSEVTGYTGELFF
J: TRBJ2-6; V: TRBV6-4; size: -; D: -; DNA: TGTGCCAGCAGTGTGAGTCCTGTCATGGGGCCCTCTGGGGCCAACGTCCCGACTTTC; CDR3: CASSVSPVMGPSGANVPTF
J: TRBJ2-4; V: TRBV6-2/TRBV6-3; size: few; D: TRBD2; DNA: TGTGCCAGCAGTTCCCTAGCGGGGGGAGACATTCAGTACTTC; CDR3: CASSSLAGGDIQYF
J: TRBJ2-1; V: TRBV20-1; size: -; D: TRBD2; DNA: TGCAGTGTAACCGGGACTAGCGCCAATGAGCAGTTCTTC; CDR3: CSVTGTSANEQFF
J: TRBJ2-3; V: TRBV11-2; size: -; D: TRBD2; DNA: TGTGCCAGCAGCTTTAAGAAAAAAACCAACGGTGGGGGGGCAGATACGCAGTATTTT; CDR3: CASSFKKKTNGGGADTQYF
J: TRBJ2-7; V: TRBV7-9; size: few; D: TRBD1; DNA: TGTGCCAGCAGCCATTGGACAGGGGGCTCCTACGAGCAGTACTTC; CDR3: CASSHWTGGSYEQYF
J: TRBJ1-4; V: TRBV7-2; size: -; D: TRBD1; DNA: TGTGCCAGCAGCCAAGGAGGGGGCCAGCAAAAACTGTTTTTT; CDR3: CASSQGGGQQKLFF
J: TRBJ2-3; V: TRBV6-2/TRBV6-3; size: few; D: -; DNA: TGTGCCAGCAGTTACGGGCAGTACACAGATACGCAGTATTTT; CDR3: CASSYGQYTDTQYF
J: TRBJ2-5; V: TRBV5-1; size: -; D: TRBD1; DNA: TGCGCCAGCAGCTTGATGGCAGGGGGCAACGTCGAGACCCAGTACTTC; CDR3: CASSLMAGGNVETQYF
J: TRBJ2-7; V: TRBV7-2; size: many; D: -; DNA: TGTGCCAGCAGCTTAGACAGGTTATACGAGCAGTACTTC; CDR3: CASSLDRLYEQYF
J: TRBJ2-1; V: TRBV5-1; size: -; D: -; DNA: TGCGCCAGCAGCAGAAATATAGGGCAATATGAGCAGTTCTTC; CDR3: CASSRNIGQYEQFF
J: TRBJ2-5; V: TRBV5-1; size: few; D: -; DNA: TGCGCCAGCAGCTTGGTTACCGGGACTGCTGGATCGGAGACCCAGTACTTC; CDR3: CASSLVTGTAGSETQYF
J: TRBJ1-1; V: TRBV20-1; size: -; D: -; DNA: TGCAGTGCTAGACGACAGCCCATGAACACTGAAGCTTTCTTT; CDR3: CSARRQPMNTEAFF
J: TRBJ1-1; V: TRBV27; size: -; D: -; DNA: TGTGCCAGCAGTACAAGCGTCAGGGGATATCCTGAAGCTTTCTTT; CDR3: CASSTSVRGYPEAFF
J: TRBJ2-6; V: TRBV7-9; size: -; D: -; DNA: TGTGCCAGCAGCATAGACCCTATTATCTCTGGGGCCAACGTCCTGACTTTC; CDR3: CASSIDPIISGANVLTF
J: TRBJ1-4; V: TRBV7-9; size: few; D: -; DNA: TGTGCCAGCAGCTTGTGGCAGTCCCAAACTAATGAAAAACTGTTTTTT; CDR3: CASSLWQSQTNEKLFF
J: TRBJ2-2; V: TRBV28; size: -; D: -; DNA: TGTGCCAGCAGTTTCGAGAGGGCAGATAACACCGGGGAGCTGTTTTTT; CDR3: CASSFERADNTGELFF
J: TRBJ2-7; V: TRBV5-1; size: few; D: TRBD1; DNA: TGCGCCAGCAGCTTGGGGCTCGGGACAGGGTACAATGAGCAGTACTTC; CDR3: CASSLGLGTGYNEQYF
J: TRBJ2-7; V: TRBV7-2; size: -; D: -; DNA: TGTGCCAGCAGCTCCCAAGGGGGGCCGCTACCCTACGAGCAGTACTTC; CDR3: CASSSQGGPLPYEQYF
J: TRBJ2-1; V: TRBV3-1; size: -; D: TRBD2; DNA: TGTGCCAGCAGCCAAGAGTCGGTAGCGGGGGGGCCCTACAATGAGCAGTTCTTC; CDR3: CASSQESVAGGPYNEQFF
J: TRBJ2-7; V: TRBV5-1; size: once; D: -; DNA: TGCGCCAGCAGCTTATACCTAGGGGGGGACTCCTACAATGAGCAGTACTTC; CDR3: CASSLYLGGDSYNEQYF
J: TRBJ2-5; V: TRBV4-1; size: few; D: -; DNA: TGCGCCAGCAGCCAGTTAGGGAACCAAGAGACCCAGTACTTC; CDR3: CASSQLGNQETQYF